The T cell receptor beta chain described here comes from a study of blood T cell repertoires in COVID-19. The wider study: Samples came from the United States, Italy and Spain, spanning acute and convalescent COVID-19.

Assay used: immunoSEQ multiplex PCR; TCRdb lists only in-frame clones, some missing. In the table there are some 200,000 clones, around 86% of which are singletons. This CDR3 region has 14 residues. The TCR comes from a middle-aged woman with acute or convalescent COVID-19. Sequencing used peripheral blood. The chain recombines TRBV21-1 with TRBJ1-1; whether TRBD1, the table's D call, matches the DNA was not checked. TRBV21-1 is flagged as a pseudogene. The CDR3 loop reads CASSKTGFLTEAFF. The CDR3 region has the DNA TGTGCCAGCAGCAAAACAGGGTTCCTCACTGAAGCTTTCTTT.